This T cell receptor (beta chain) was profiled in a study of blood T cells in healthy people across ages. This clonotype occurred a few times. Its target is unknown. Through a sample-barcoded 5' primer and a J-beta primer mix, a second PCR was run for about 7 to 12 cycles. Unique molecular identifiers of 12 random nucleotides labeled each cDNA. One entry per CDR3 protein results from TCRdb running MiXCR on the 5' RACE reads. The sample comprises approximately 1.5 million distinct CDR3 sequences, roughly a third of which are singletons, and approximately 10% rests with the top ten. Study-level points and caveats: Measured against age, TCR beta diversity per million T cells decreased in a roughly linear manner. More naive CD4+ cells and higher diversity were found in long-lived than in aged donors. Estimates drawn from one million T cells were deemed to understate diversity.

Trimming left V 6 bases short and J 6 bases short, with 15 bases between. CDR3 size: 13 residues. Germline-derived CDR1 and CDR2 are DFQATT and SNEGSKA (reference sequence). Sequencing used blood. The rearrangement links TRBV20-1 to TRBJ2-1; D ambiguous. This receptor was obtained from a woman in her 30s in good health. CDR3 region: CSASALGFNEQFF. The CDR3 DNA sequence: TGCAGTGCGTCAGCGTTGGGATTCAATGAGCAGTTCTTC.